Following are 2 T cell receptor beta chains from one sample sequenced in a study of blood T cell repertoires in COVID-19. The data were produced by immunoSEQ multiplex PCR, yet TCRdb's version contains in-frame clones alone and is incomplete. The table lists more than 60,000 clones, 84% of them singletons, with around 3.3% in the top ten. Sequenced input: peripheral blood. The receptors originated from a man aged 45 to 65 with acute or convalescent COVID-19.

The CDR3 here is CASSTTGGYSPLHF. CDR3 DNA sequence: TGTGCCAGCAGTACTACAGGGGGGTACTCACCCCTCCACTTT. The chain combines TRBV6-5 with TRBJ1-6; 8 bases align to TRBD1. Per germline, CDR1 MNHEY and CDR2 SVGAGI. V lost 5 bases to trimming and J lost 10 bases; unmatched junction nucleotides: 7. The CDR3 extends over 14 amino acids.

This clone was picked up one time. This chain links TRBV6-5 with TRBJ1-1; tentatively, D is TRBD1 (5 bases). V lost 6 bases and J 0 bases, leaving 11 bases between the germline ends. The CDR3 extends over 14 amino acids. Looked up from germline, CDR1 is MNHEY and CDR2 is SVGAGI. As DNA, the CDR3 is TGTGCCAGCAGCTGGGAGGGGATGAACACTGAAGCTTTCTTT. It specifies CASSWEGMNTEAFF.